This T cell receptor (beta chain) was profiled in a study of blood T cell repertoires in COVID-19. The overall study: Samples came from the United States, Italy and Spain, spanning acute and convalescent COVID-19. Sample material is recorded as cDNA or gDNA derived from T cells, B-cell-depleted T cells, or PBMCs.

Authors' methods: Using reference gene primer amplification, nucleated cell counts were estimated. Produced via immunoSEQ multiplex PCR; TCRdb's table is partial and in-frame only. V and J calls and clone size are those listed in that table; D and trimming were worked out from the DNA. The sample includes roughly 250,000 clones, 70% to 90% of them seen just once. This receptor was obtained from a woman aged 40 to 49 who had recovered from COVID-19. Input material: peripheral blood.

CDR3 sequence (DNA): TGTGCCAGCAGCTCCGGACAGGGAACAGGCTACACCTTC. It encodes CASSSGQGTGYTF. The V and J genes are TRBV7-3 and TRBJ1-2, with 8 bases that match TRBD1. The germline V gene has CDR1 SGHTA and CDR2 FQGTGA. Trimming took 4 bases from V and 8 from J; bases not matched to a gene: 6. This CDR3 is 13 amino acids long.